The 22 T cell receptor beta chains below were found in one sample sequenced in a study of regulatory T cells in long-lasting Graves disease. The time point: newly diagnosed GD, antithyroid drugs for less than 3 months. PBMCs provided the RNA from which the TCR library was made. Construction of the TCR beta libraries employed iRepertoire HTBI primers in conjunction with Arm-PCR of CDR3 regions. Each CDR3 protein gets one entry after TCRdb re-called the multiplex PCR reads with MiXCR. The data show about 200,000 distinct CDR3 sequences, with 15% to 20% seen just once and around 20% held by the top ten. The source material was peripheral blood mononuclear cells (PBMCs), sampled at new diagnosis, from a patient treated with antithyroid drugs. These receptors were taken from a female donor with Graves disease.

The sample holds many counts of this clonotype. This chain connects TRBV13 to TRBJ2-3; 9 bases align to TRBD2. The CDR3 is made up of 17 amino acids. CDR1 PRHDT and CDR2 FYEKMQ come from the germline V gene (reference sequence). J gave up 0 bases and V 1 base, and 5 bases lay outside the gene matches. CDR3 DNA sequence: TGTGCCAGCAGCTTAGCTCTAGCGGGACCTAGCACAGATACGCAGTATTTT. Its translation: CASSLALAGPSTDTQYF. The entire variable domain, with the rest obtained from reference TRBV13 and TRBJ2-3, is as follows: AAGVIQSPRHLIKEKRETATLKCYPIPRHDTVYWYQQGPGQDPQFLISFYEKMQSDKGSIPDRFSAQQFSDYHSELNMSSLELGDSALYFCASSLALAGPSTDTQYFGPGTRLTVL.

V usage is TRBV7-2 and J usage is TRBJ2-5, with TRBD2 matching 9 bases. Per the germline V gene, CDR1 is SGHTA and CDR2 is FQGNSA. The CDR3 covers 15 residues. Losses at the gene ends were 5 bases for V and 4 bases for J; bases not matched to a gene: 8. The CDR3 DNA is TGTGCCAGCAGCCCTTCAGCGGGAGGCCGAGAGACCCAGTACTTC. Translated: CASSPSAGGRETQYF.

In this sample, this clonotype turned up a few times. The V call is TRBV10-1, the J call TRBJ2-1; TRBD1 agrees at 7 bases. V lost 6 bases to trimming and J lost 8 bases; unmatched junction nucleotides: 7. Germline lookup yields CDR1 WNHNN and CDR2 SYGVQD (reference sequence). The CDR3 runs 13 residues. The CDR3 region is CASSIDRVDEQFF. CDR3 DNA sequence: TGCGCCAGCAGCATTGACAGGGTTGATGAGCAGTTCTTC.

CDR3 protein: CASSQDQGRSKPQHF. CDR3 nucleotides: TGCGCCAGCAGCCAAGATCAGGGGCGGAGCAAGCCCCAGCATTTT. The gene calls are TRBV4-1 and TRBJ1-5, with D possibly being TRBD1 (6 bases). This CDR3 has 15 amino acids. The V end lost 0 bases, the J end lost 8 bases, and 14 bases lay between the germline ends. CDR1 and CDR2 from the germline V gene are MGHRA and YSYEKL.

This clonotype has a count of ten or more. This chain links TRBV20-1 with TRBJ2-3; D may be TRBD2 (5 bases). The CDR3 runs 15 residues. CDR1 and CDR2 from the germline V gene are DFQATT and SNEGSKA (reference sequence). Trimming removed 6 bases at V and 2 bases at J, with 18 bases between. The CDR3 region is CSARWAGQATDTQYF. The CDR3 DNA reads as TGCAGTGCCAGGTGGGCGGGCCAAGCCACAGATACGCAGTATTTT.

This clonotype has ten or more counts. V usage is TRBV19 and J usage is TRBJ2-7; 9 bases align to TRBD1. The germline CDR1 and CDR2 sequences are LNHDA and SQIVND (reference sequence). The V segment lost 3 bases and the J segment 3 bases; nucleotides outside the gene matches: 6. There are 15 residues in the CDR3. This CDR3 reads CASSIRRDRDYEQYF. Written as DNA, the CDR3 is TGTGCCAGTAGTATCAGAAGGGACAGGGACTACGAGCAGTACTTC.

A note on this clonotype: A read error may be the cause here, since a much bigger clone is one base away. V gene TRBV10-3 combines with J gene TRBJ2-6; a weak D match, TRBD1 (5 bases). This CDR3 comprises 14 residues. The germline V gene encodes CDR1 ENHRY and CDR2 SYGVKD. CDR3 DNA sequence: TGTGCCATCAGTCCAGCCTCTGGGGCCAACATCCTGACTTTC. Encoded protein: CAISPASGANILTF.

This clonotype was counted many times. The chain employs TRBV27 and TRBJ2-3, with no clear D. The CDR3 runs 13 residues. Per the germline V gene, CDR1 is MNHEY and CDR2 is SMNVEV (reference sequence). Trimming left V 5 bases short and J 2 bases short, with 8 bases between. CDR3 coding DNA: TGTGCCAGCAGTACCTGGCCCACAGATACGCAGTATTTT. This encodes CASSTWPTDTQYF.

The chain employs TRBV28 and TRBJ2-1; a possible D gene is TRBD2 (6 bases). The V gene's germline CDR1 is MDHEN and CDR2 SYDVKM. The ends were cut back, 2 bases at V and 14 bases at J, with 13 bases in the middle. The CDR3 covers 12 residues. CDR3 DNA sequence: TGTGCCAGCAGTTTAGGCGGGGCCTCAGAGTTCTTC. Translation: CASSLGGASEFF.

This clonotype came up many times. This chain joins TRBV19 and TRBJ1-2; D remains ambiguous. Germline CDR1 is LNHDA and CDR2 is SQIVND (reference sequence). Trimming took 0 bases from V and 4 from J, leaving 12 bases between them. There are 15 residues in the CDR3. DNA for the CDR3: TGTGCCAGTAGTATAGACAGCAGCAGGCCCTATGGCTACACCTTC. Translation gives CASSIDSSRPYGYTF.

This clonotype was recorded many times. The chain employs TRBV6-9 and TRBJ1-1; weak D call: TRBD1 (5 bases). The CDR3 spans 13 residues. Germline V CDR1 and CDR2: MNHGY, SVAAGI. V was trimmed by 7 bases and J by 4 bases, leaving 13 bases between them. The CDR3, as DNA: TGTGCCAGCAATTACGCAGGGCCCACTGAAGCTTTCTTT. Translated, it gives CASNYAGPTEAFF.

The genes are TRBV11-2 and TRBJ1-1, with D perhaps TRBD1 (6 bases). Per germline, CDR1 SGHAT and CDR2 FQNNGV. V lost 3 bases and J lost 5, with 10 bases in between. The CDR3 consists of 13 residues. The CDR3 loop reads CASSFTGRTEAFF. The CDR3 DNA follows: TGTGCCAGCAGCTTTACAGGGCGGACTGAAGCTTTCTTT.

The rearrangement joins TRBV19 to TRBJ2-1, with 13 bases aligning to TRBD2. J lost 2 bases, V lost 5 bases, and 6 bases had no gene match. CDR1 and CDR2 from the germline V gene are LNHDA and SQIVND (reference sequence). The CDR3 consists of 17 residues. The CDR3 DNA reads TGTGCCAGTAGTCTGGGACTAGCGGGGACAACCTACAATGAGCAGTTCTTC. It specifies CASSLGLAGTTYNEQFF.

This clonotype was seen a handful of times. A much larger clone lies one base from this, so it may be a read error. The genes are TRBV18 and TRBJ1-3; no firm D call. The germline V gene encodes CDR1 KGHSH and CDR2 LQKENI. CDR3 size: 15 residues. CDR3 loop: CASSPFHQVGNTTYF. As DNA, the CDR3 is TGTGCCAGCTCACCATTCCACCAGGTGGGAAACACCACATATTTT.

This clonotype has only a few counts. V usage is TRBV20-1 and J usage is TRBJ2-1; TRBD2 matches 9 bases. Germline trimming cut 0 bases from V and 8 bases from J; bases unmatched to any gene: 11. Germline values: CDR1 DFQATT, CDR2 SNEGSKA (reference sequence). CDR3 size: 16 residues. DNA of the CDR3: TGCAGTGCTAGAGAGGGGACTAGCTGGGCCGGCTATGAGCAGTTCTTC. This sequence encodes CSAREGTSWAGYEQFF.

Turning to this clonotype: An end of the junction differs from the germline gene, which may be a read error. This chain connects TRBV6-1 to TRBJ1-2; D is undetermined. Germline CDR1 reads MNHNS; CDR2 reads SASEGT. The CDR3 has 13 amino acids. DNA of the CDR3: TGTGCCGGCAGTGTGGGAGCTAACTATGGCTACACCTTC. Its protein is CAGSVGANYGYTF.

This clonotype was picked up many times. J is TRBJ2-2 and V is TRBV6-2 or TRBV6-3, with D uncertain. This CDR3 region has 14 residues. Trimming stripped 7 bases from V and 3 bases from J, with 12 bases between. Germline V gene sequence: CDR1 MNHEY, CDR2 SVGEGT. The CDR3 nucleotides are TGTGCCAGCACTGGGGTAGGGTACACCGGGGAGCTGTTTTTT. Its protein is CASTGVGYTGELFF.

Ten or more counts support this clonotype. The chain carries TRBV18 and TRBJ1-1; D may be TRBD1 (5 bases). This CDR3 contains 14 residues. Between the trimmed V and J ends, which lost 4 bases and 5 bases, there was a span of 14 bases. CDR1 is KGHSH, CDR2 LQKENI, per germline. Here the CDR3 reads CASSRRDPGTEAFF. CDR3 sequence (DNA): TGTGCCAGCTCACGCCGGGACCCGGGGACTGAAGCTTTCTTT.

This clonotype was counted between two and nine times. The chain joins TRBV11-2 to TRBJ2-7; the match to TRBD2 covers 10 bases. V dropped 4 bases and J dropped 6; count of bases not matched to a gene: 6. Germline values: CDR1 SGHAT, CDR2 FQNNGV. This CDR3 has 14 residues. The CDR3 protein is CASSSGLASGEQYF. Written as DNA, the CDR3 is TGTGCCAGCAGCTCGGGACTAGCGTCGGGCGAGCAGTACTTC.

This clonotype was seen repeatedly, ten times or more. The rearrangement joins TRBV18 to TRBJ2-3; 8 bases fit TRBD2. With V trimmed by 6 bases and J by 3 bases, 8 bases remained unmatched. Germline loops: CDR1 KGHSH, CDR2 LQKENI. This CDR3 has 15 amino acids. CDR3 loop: CASSPPTSATDTQYF. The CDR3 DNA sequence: TGTGCCAGCTCCCCTCCGACTAGCGCGACAGATACGCAGTATTTT.

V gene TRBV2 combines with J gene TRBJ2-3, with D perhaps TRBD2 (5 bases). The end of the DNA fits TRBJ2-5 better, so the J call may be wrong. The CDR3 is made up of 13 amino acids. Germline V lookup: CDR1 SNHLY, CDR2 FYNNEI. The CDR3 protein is CASSRERKETQYF. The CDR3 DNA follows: TGTGCCAGCAGTAGGGAGAGGAAGGAGACCCAGTACTTC.

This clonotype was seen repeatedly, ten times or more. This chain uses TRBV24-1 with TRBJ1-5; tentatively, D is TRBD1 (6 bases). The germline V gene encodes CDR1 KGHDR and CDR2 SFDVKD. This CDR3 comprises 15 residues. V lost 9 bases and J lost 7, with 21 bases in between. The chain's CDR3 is CATDLSTEGGQPQHF. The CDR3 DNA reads TGTGCCACCGACCTCTCTACGGAGGGGGGCCAGCCCCAGCATTTT.